Listed below are T cell receptor beta chains from one sample, sequenced in a study of shared clonotypes between healthy human individuals. Measured with immunoSEQ multiplex PCR; TCRdb has only the in-frame clones, and not every one. The sample includes millions of clones, 95% of them seen just once. The sample taken for sequencing was naive CD4+ T cells sorted from blood. These receptor sequences come from a man between 18 and 35 years old in good health. Both conserved end residues are part of each CDR3. The D gene is left open where the match is weak. Clone size is not always given. Where it is, it says once, few, many or a class for expanded clones.

size,J,V,D,CDR3,DNA
.,TRBJ2-5,TRBV5-1,TRBD2,CASSPGLGETQYF,TGCGCCAGCAGCCCGGGACTAGGAGAGACCCAGTACTTC
.,TRBJ1-2,TRBV6-1,.,CASSGNGGGYTF,TGTGCCAGCAGTGGGAATGGGGGTGGCTACACCTTC
.,TRBJ2-3,TRBV18,TRBD1,CASSFRQGADTQYF,TGTGCCAGCTCATTCCGACAGGGCGCAGATACGCAGTATTTT
.,TRBJ2-5,TRBV27,TRBD2,CASWTSGGRETQYF,TGTGCCAGCTGGACTAGCGGGGGGCGGGAGACCCAGTACTTC
.,TRBJ1-2,TRBV12-5,.,CASGFDGNYGYTF,TGTGCTAGTGGTTTTGACGGCAACTATGGCTACACCTTC
.,TRBJ2-3,TRBV6-6,.,CASSGADTQYF,TGTGCCAGCAGTGGCGCAGATACGCAGTATTTT
.,TRBJ1-6,TRBV5-6,TRBD1,CASSGRDRGSSYNSPLHF,TGTGCCAGCAGCGGCCGGGACAGAGGGAGCTCCTATAATTCACCCCTCCACTTT
.,TRBJ2-1,TRBV30,TRBD1,CAWSPGQPNNEQFF,TGTGCCTGGAGCCCGGGACAGCCAAACAATGAGCAGTTCTTC
.,TRBJ2-7,TRBV7-9,TRBD2,CASSLRGGADEQYF,TGTGCCAGCAGCTTACGGGGGGGCGCCGACGAGCAGTACTTC
.,TRBJ2-4,TRBV4-1,.,CASSQSGEYIQYF,TGCGCCAGCAGCCAATCCGGGGAGTACATTCAGTACTTC
.,TRBJ1-1,TRBV5-4,TRBD1,CASSLAMTGRTEAFF,TGTGCCAGCAGCTTGGCTATGACAGGGAGGACTGAAGCTTTCTTT
.,TRBJ1-1,TRBV6-1,TRBD1,CASSVGDRGRPNTEAFF,TGTGCCAGCAGTGTAGGGGACAGGGGAAGACCAAACACTGAAGCTTTCTTT
.,TRBJ2-5,TRBV2,TRBD2,CASRTPGGGIGETQYF,TGTGCCAGCAGGACTCCCGGGGGAGGGATAGGAGAGACCCAGTACTTC
.,TRBJ2-1,TRBV7-9,.,CASSLDGIAYNEQFF,TGTGCCAGCAGCTTGGATGGGATTGCGTACAATGAGCAGTTCTTC
.,TRBJ2-6,TRBV7-3,.,CASSLQPSGANVLTF,TGTGCCAGCAGCCTCCAACCCTCTGGGGCCAACGTCCTGACTTTC
.,TRBJ2-7,TRBV18,TRBD1,CASSSTGQQTPYEQYF,TGTGCCAGCTCATCAACGGGACAGCAAACTCCCTACGAGCAGTACTTC
.,TRBJ2-5,TRBV7-2,.,CASSLEVRETQYF,TGTGCCAGCAGCTTAGAGGTACGAGAGACCCAGTACTTC
.,TRBJ2-7,TRBV2,.,CASSGRVGYEQYF,TGTGCCAGCAGTGGCCGGGTCGGCTACGAGCAGTACTTC
.,TRBJ1-4,TRBV6-1,TRBD1,CASSDPGGVEKLFF,TGTGCCAGCAGTGATCCAGGGGGGGTTGAAAAACTGTTTTTT
.,TRBJ2-7,TRBV27,.,CASSLSQATSYEQYF,TGTGCCAGCAGTTTAAGTCAGGCAACCTCCTACGAGCAGTACTTC
.,TRBJ2-3,TRBV28,.,CASSSGEPSTDTQYF,TGTGCCAGCAGTTCCGGGGAGCCTAGCACAGATACGCAGTATTTT
.,TRBJ1-1,TRBV28,TRBD1,CATTGGGKGMNTEAFF,TGTGCTACAACAGGGGGCGGTAAGGGGATGAACACTGAAGCTTTCTTT
.,TRBJ1-4,TRBV6-5,.,CASSSPGGRAEKLFF,TGTGCCAGCAGCTCTCCCGGGGGGCGGGCTGAAAAACTGTTTTTT
.,TRBJ1-2,TRBV21-1,.,CARKKKGHRTLDGYTF,TGTGCCAGGAAAAAGAAGGGACACCGAACTTTGGATGGCTACACCTTC
.,TRBJ1-2,TRBV5-1,.,CASSLGSLPDGGYTF,TGCGCCAGCAGCTTGGGGTCTCTCCCAGATGGGGGCTACACCTTC
.,TRBJ2-5,TRBV29-1,TRBD2,CSVERGIQETQYF,TGCAGCGTCGAGCGGGGGATCCAAGAGACCCAGTACTTC
.,TRBJ2-7,TRBV5-4,.,CASSSPVGGTGTYEQYF,TGTGCCAGCAGCTCCCCAGTAGGTGGGACTGGAACCTACGAGCAGTACTTC
.,TRBJ1-5,TRBV11-3,.,CASSPGATDQPQHF,TGTGCCAGCAGCCCGGGGGCCACAGATCAGCCCCAGCATTTT
once,TRBJ2-2,TRBV6-5,.,CASTIPGGELFF,TGTGCCAGCACCATACCCGGAGGGGAGCTGTTTTTT
.,TRBJ2-1,TRBV18,.,CASSPYSTEQFF,TGTGCCAGCTCACCGTACTCCACTGAGCAGTTCTTC
.,TRBJ1-5,TRBV6-1,.,CASSALTRGAGQPQHF,TGTGCCAGCAGTGCCCTCACTCGGGGGGCAGGTCAGCCCCAGCATTTT
once,TRBJ2-3,TRBV28,.,CATNGGIADTQYF,TGTGCCACCAACGGCGGGATAGCAGATACGCAGTATTTT
.,TRBJ2-5,TRBV5-1,TRBD2,CASSGGTSGVETQYF,TGCGCCAGCAGCGGCGGGACTAGCGGGGTGGAGACCCAGTACTTC
.,TRBJ1-4,TRBV2,.,CASSVYMAEATNEKLFF,TGTGCCAGCAGTGTTTATATGGCCGAAGCAACTAATGAAAAACTGTTTTTT
.,TRBJ1-5,TRBV27,.,CASSPLTSGASYQPQHF,TGTGCCAGCAGTCCTCTCACGAGTGGGGCCTCCTATCAGCCCCAGCATTTT
.,TRBJ1-2,TRBV25-1,.,CASSPDTNYGYTF,TGTGCCAGCAGTCCTGACACAAACTATGGCTACACCTTC